This T cell receptor (beta chain) was documented in a study of OX40 agonist ivuxolimab in advanced cancers. Study-wide background: Three patients showed partial responses: one hepatocellular carcinoma and two cutaneous melanoma cases.

V dropped 5 bases and J dropped 1 base, with 8 bases sitting between them. Germline CDR1 reads MNHEY; CDR2 reads SVGAGI. The CDR3 has 13 residues. Produced via immunoSEQ multiplex PCR; TCRdb's table is partial and in-frame only. This table has roughly 16,000 clones, around nine tenths appearing once. At baseline, cycle 4 day 1, and cycle 7 day 1, blood was sampled. This chain uses TRBV6-5 with TRBJ1-1; D might be TRBD1 (5 bases). The material was CD4+ or CD8+ T cells sorted from blood, obtained in a trial of the OX40 agonist ivuxolimab. The sequence derives from an adult with an advanced solid tumor such as melanoma, head and neck, liver or kidney cancer. The CDR3 coding sequence is TGTGCCAGCAGTACCGACAGGAACACTGAAGCTTTCTTT. This translates into CASSTDRNTEAFF.